The 23 T cell receptor beta chains in this list originate from one sample, sequenced in a study of blood T cell repertoires in COVID-19. Assay: immunoSEQ multiplex PCR; the TCRdb copy retains only in-frame clones and omits some. Of approximately 170,000 clones in the sample, over 75% were seen once. The specimen sequenced was peripheral blood. Receptors were obtained from a woman in her forties or fifties with acute or convalescent COVID-19.

This clone was counted between two and nine times. The V and J genes are TRBV7-6 and TRBJ2-2; tentative D call: TRBD2 (5 bases). CDR1 is SGHVS and CDR2 is FNYEAQ in the germline V gene. Deletions cut 1 base from V and 4 bases from J, with 19 bases between. This CDR3 has 18 amino acids. Here the CDR3 reads CASSLDWIAVGSTGELFF. The CDR3 DNA follows: TGTGCCAGCAGCTTAGACTGGATTGCGGTAGGGAGCACCGGGGAGCTGTTTTTT.

This clone was observed a single time. The genes are TRBV19 and TRBJ2-1, with 7 bases that match TRBD2. The ends lost 3 bases at V and 4 bases at J; junction bases unmatched: 9. This CDR3 spans 16 amino acids. Germline CDR1 and CDR2: LNHDA and SQIVND (reference sequence). The CDR3 DNA is TGTGCCAGTAGTATCAGTGGGAGGGGAGTATACAATGAGCAGTTCTTC. Residues: CASSISGRGVYNEQFF.

This clone has more than one count but fewer than ten. The chain is built from TRBV30 and TRBJ2-2, with D unclear. Trimming shortened V by 2 bases and J by 4 bases, and 5 bases separated the two germline ends. CDR3 length equals 12 residues. Per germline, CDR1 GTSNPN and CDR2 SVGIG (reference sequence). The CDR3: CAWSPLTGELFF. CDR3 bases: TGTGCCTGGAGTCCTCTCACCGGGGAGCTGTTTTTT.

This clone was counted between two and nine times. The rearrangement joins TRBV27 to TRBJ2-5, with 11 nucleotides matching TRBD2. The CDR3 is 16 amino acids. Losses at the gene ends were 2 bases for V and 5 bases for J; bases not matched to a gene: 7. Germline-derived CDR1 and CDR2 are MNHEY and SMNVEV (reference sequence). The CDR3 is CASSLISGGATETQYF. DNA for the CDR3: TGTGCCAGCAGTTTAATTAGCGGGGGGGCGACCGAGACCCAGTACTTC.

The chain combines TRBV19 with TRBJ1-1; D possibly corresponds to TRBD1 (5 bases). Germline values: CDR1 LNHDA, CDR2 SQIVND (reference sequence). Trimming cost V 1 base and J 5 bases, with 11 bases left between them. The CDR3 is made up of 14 amino acids. The CDR3 region is CASSIGSGTTEAFF. In DNA form, the CDR3 reads TGTGCCAGTAGTATAGGGAGCGGGACGACTGAAGCTTTCTTT.

The chain is built from TRBV5-1 and TRBJ2-7, with TRBD2 identical over 9 bases. CDR1 is SGHRS, CDR2 YFSETQ, per germline. The CDR3 has 16 residues. With 0 bases clipped from V and 1 base from J, the junction kept 5 bases outside the gene matches. The CDR3 DNA follows: TGCGCCAGCAGCTTGGGTTCTAGCGGGGAGTCCTACGAGCAGTACTTC. This translates into CASSLGSSGESYEQYF. Drawing the rest from reference TRBV5-1 and TRBJ2-7, the complete variable domain is KAGVTQTPRYLIKTRGQQVTLSCSPISGHRSVSWYQQTPGQGLQFLFEYFSETQRNKGNFPGRFSGRQFSNSRSEMNVSTLELGDSALYLCASSLGSSGESYEQYFGPGTRLTVT.

The V and J genes are TRBV21-1 and TRBJ1-5. TRBV21-1 is a pseudogene segment. The CDR3 is 14 amino acids. The CDR3 is CASSKGGRRQPQHF. DNA for the CDR3: TGTGCCAGCAGCAAAGGAGGGAGGCGACAGCCCCAGCATTTT.

This chain links TRBV5-1 with TRBJ2-7, with 7 bases matching TRBD1. CDR1 is SGHRS and CDR2 is YFSETQ in the germline V gene. J lost 4 bases, V lost 4 bases, and 8 bases had no gene match. The CDR3 contains 14 residues. CDR3 sequence reads: CASSLDRDLYEQYF. Written as DNA, the CDR3 is TGCGCCAGCAGCCTCGACAGGGACCTTTACGAGCAGTACTTC.

This chain connects TRBV6-5 to TRBJ1-2, with TRBD1 as a possible D gene (5 bases). Per germline, CDR1 MNHEY and CDR2 SVGAGI. The CDR3 totals 12 residues. Trimming removed 8 bases at V and 8 bases at J, with 15 bases between. CDR3 DNA sequence: TGTGCCAGCCGTCAGGGCCCAAGCGGCTACACCTTC. Amino acids: CASRQGPSGYTF.

V and J are TRBV6-5 and TRBJ1-6; TRBD1 matches 9 bases. The trim removed 6 bases at V and 10 bases at J, leaving 10 bases unmatched. The germline V gene encodes CDR1 MNHEY and CDR2 SVGAGI. This CDR3 is built from 15 residues. The CDR3 bases are TGTGCCAGCAGCCGCTTGACAGGGGGTACGTCACCCCTCCACTTT. It codes for CASSRLTGGTSPLHF.

This chain links TRBV7-2 with TRBJ2-5; a possible D gene is TRBD2 (5 bases). From germline, CDR1 is SGHTA and CDR2 FQGNSA. The ends were cut back, 2 bases at V and 5 bases at J, with 9 bases in the middle. CDR3 length: 13 residues. The CDR3 coding sequence is TGTGCCAGCAGCTTACGCGGGCTGGAGACCCAGTACTTC. Its protein is CASSLRGLETQYF.

This clone was counted only a few times. This sequence joins TRBV6-4 and TRBJ2-7, with 9 bases matching TRBD1. This CDR3 is 15 amino acids long. The germline V gene has CDR1 MRHNA and CDR2 SNTAGT. The ends lost 8 bases at V and 3 bases at J; junction bases unmatched: 11. This CDR3 reads CASDAPGQGYYEQYF. In DNA form, the CDR3 reads TGTGCCAGCGATGCTCCGGGACAGGGATACTACGAGCAGTACTTC.

The genes are TRBV7-2 and TRBJ1-2, with no clear D. This CDR3 comprises 14 residues. The ends were cut back, 1 base at V and 4 bases at J, with 10 bases in the middle. From germline, CDR1 is SGHTA and CDR2 FQGNSA. The DNA for the CDR3 is TGTGCCAGCAGCTTAGGTCCCGGCGGCTATGGCTACACCTTC. Encoded protein: CASSLGPGGYGYTF.

This chain links TRBV29-1 with TRBJ1-2; 8 bases map to TRBD1. V was clipped by 6 bases and J by 7 bases; unmatched bases: 4. CDR3 length: 11 residues. Germline lookup yields CDR1 SQVTM and CDR2 ANQGSEA. CDR3 sequence: CSVETGGGYTF. The CDR3 bases are TGCAGCGTAGAAACAGGGGGTGGCTACACCTTC. Complete variable domain (other parts from reference TRBV29-1 and TRBJ1-2): SAVISQKPSRDICQRGTSLTIQCQVDSQVTMMFWYRQQPGQSLTLIATANQGSEATYESGFVIDKFPISRPNLTFSTLTVSNMSPEDSSIYLCSVETGGGYTFGSGTRLTVV.

V is TRBV7-6 and J is TRBJ2-3, with 9 bases matching TRBD2. Trimming at V came to 5 bases and at J to 3 bases, leaving 6 bases not matched to a gene. The CDR3 length is 15 residues. Germline loops: CDR1 SGHVS, CDR2 FNYEAQ. DNA for the CDR3: TGTGCCAGCAGCAATAGCGGGGGAGCAACAGATACGCAGTATTTT. Its translation: CASSNSGGATDTQYF. Filled out from reference TRBV7-6 and TRBJ2-3, the complete variable domain reads GAGVSQSPRYKVTKRGQDVALRCDPISGHVSLYWYRQALGQGPEFLTYFNYEAQQDKSGLPNDRFSAERPEGSISTLTIQRTEQRDSAMYRCASSNSGGATDTQYFGPGTRLTVL.

J is TRBJ2-7 and V is TRBV5-1; D may be TRBD2 (5 bases). CDR3 length equals 15 residues. V dropped 4 bases and J dropped 0 bases, with 14 bases sitting between them. CDR1 is SGHRS, CDR2 YFSETQ, per germline. The CDR3 reads CASSLRPGSSYEQYF. The DNA of the CDR3 is TGCGCCAGCAGCCTGAGACCGGGAAGCTCCTACGAGCAGTACTTC. Based on the CDR3 plus reference TRBV5-1 and TRBJ2-7, the full variable domain is KAGVTQTPRYLIKTRGQQVTLSCSPISGHRSVSWYQQTPGQGLQFLFEYFSETQRNKGNFPGRFSGRQFSNSRSEMNVSTLELGDSALYLCASSLRPGSSYEQYFGPGTRLTVT.

This chain links TRBV6-5 with TRBJ1-4; tentatively, D is TRBD1 (5 bases). The germline V gene has CDR1 MNHEY and CDR2 SVGAGI. Trimming cost V 7 bases and J 0 bases, with 9 bases left between them. The CDR3 contains 14 residues. The CDR3, as DNA: TGTGCCAGCACAGGGTTTGCAACTAATGAAAAACTGTTTTTT. Translating gives CASTGFATNEKLFF.

For this clone: Because the CDR3's place on the DNA is in doubt, the DNA is left out and the CDR3 is given as listed by TCRdb. This chain connects TRBV21-1 to TRBJ2-2; the DNA was not used to check the table's D call, TRBD1. TRBV21-1 is marked as a pseudogene. The CDR3 has 17 residues if both end residues are counted. CDR3: CASSKVGTGAYTGELFF.

This clone was counted ten times or more. This chain joins TRBV7-9 and TRBJ1-1, with TRBD1 identical over 7 bases. V trimming: 5 bases; J trimming: 0 bases; junction bases outside the gene matches: 12. The CDR3 sequence is 17 residues long. CDR1 and CDR2 from the germline V gene are SEHNR and FQNEAQ (reference sequence). The CDR3 loop reads CASSDPMTGHMNTEAFF. The CDR3 DNA is TGTGCCAGCAGCGACCCCATGACAGGGCACATGAACACTGAAGCTTTCTTT.

The chain links TRBV11-2 to TRBJ1-1; TRBD1 might be the D (6 bases). This CDR3 spans 16 amino acids. The V gene's germline CDR1 is SGHAT and CDR2 FQNNGV. V lost 3 bases to trimming and J lost 1 base, with 15 bases between them. In DNA form, the CDR3 reads TGTGCCAGCAGCTTGCGACAGGACTTGGCGAACACTGAAGCTTTCTTT. This gives the protein CASSLRQDLANTEAFF. The full variable domain, with the rest looked up from reference TRBV11-2 and TRBJ1-1, is EAGVAQSPRYKIIEKRQSVAFWCNPISGHATLYWYQQILGQGPKLLIQFQNNGVVDDSQLPKDRFSAERLKGVDSTLKIQPAKLEDSAVYLCASSLRQDLANTEAFFGQGTRLTVV.

This chain joins TRBV6-6 and TRBJ2-1; 14 bases line up with TRBD2. The V and J ends lost 5 bases and 6 bases, in that order; junction bases with no gene match: 12. CDR1 and CDR2 from the germline V gene are MNHNY and SVGAGI (reference sequence). The CDR3 sequence is 18 residues long. The chain's CDR3 is CASSPRTSGGTLLNEQFF. In nucleotides, the CDR3 is TGTGCCAGCAGTCCCCGGACTAGCGGGGGGACCCTCCTCAATGAGCAGTTCTTC.

This clone has only a few counts. The chain joins TRBV6-2 or TRBV6-3 to TRBJ2-1, with TRBD2 matching 7 bases. In germline, CDR1 is MNHEY, CDR2 SVGEGT. The CDR3 covers 16 residues. After removal of 2 bases from V and 7 bases from J, the junction contained 11 bases not matched to a gene. The CDR3 DNA reads TGTGCCAGCAGTTACAGGGGCGGGAGCCAAGAGAATGAGCAGTTCTTC. Amino acids: CASSYRGGSQENEQFF.

This chain uses TRBV10-3 with TRBJ1-2; no clear D. CDR3 length: 14 amino acids. CDR1 ENHRY and CDR2 SYGVKD come from the germline V gene. V was pared by 10 bases and J by 1 base, with 16 bases between. The CDR3 DNA is TGTGCCACCCGGAGGCCAGGCGATAACTATGGCTACACCTTC. The encoded protein is CATRRPGDNYGYTF.